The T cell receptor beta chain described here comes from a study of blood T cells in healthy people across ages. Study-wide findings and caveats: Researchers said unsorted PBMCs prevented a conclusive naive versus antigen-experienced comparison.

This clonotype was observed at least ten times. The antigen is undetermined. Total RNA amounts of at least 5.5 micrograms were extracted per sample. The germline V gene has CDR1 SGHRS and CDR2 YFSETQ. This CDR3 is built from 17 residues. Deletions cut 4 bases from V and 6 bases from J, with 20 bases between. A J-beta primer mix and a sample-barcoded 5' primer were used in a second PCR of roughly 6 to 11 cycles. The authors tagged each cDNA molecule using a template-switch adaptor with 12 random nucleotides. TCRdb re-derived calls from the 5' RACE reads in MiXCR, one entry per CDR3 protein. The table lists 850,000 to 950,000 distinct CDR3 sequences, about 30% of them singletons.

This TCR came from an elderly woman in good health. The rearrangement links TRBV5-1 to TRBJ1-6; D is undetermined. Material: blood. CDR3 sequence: CASSPSAGGSTNSPLHF. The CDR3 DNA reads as TGCGCCAGCAGCCCAAGCGCGGGTGGCAGTACTAATTCACCCCTCCACTTT.